This T cell receptor (beta chain) was sequenced in a study of cytomegalovirus exposure and HLA in healthy donors (dated by TCRdb to about 2017). Context from the whole study: An earlier analysis of 587 of the donors reported under 300 Gb of sequence data and 90 million to 120 million unique TCR beta sequences obtained from around 190 million T cells. The study used immunosequencing to profile the T cell repertoires of approximately 650 subjects and linked those repertoires to cytomegalovirus serostatus. Every discovery cohort repertoire had been produced on one sequencing platform. The number of typed donors differed by locus: about 620-630 for A, B, C, DRB1 and DQB1; 500 to 550 for DQA1; some 590 for DPA1; and some 430 for DPB1. A later analysis re-analyzed previously published TCR beta repertoires from 600 to 850 donors and added high-resolution HLA genotyping to study TCR occurrence patterns. Roughly 5 DR-DQ haplotypes were handled as single units for association and clustering, since linkage in the cohort was strong. In an earlier analysis of around 540 of the donors, high-throughput TCR beta sequencing was used to judge whether each TCR beta V gene segment behaved as functional or pseudogenic. Approximately 330 gigabases of sequencing data and around 80 million unique TCR sequences made up an early release that covered under 750 HLA-typed donors. To predict cytomegalovirus infection status, the study brought together high-throughput TCR immunosequencing, statistical association of individual TCRs with disease status, and machine learning. Both class I and class II loci were covered by HLA typing, at four-digit resolution. The aim of the study was to test whether cataloging public T cell receptors could identify signatures of past pathogen exposure. Of the roughly 410 genotyped donors, 80% to 90% were placed in the genetic ancestry cluster associated with self-reported Caucasian donors. Genome-wide SNP genotypes for about 60% of the 666 donors were used in a later genetic analysis, which treated that subset as a discovery cohort. Besides the first cohort of 666 subjects, a separate validation cohort made up of over 100 different subjects was used. Across 398 genotyped donors of the cohort, an average of approximately 240,000 unique TCR beta nucleotide sequences per donor were sequenced, and 15% to 20% of those sequences were non-productive. Donor age, sex, ethnicity and CMV serostatus were compiled together with the repertoire data. Rather than drawing on any new phenotypic data, the later analysis identified candidate immune exposures from TCR beta sequences and the way those sequences occurred across donors. Overall results and qualifications from the work: HLA typing was unavailable for some donors at each locus, so association tests used only the typed subset. Only TCR beta chains were sequenced in this cohort, and the absence of alpha or paired-chain data limited detectable features. The sequencing pipeline was judged likely to have produced a cluster of highly shared sequence variants as a technical artifact. In a later genetic analysis, fewer N-insertions in productive TCRs were reported among donors in an Asian-associated ancestry cluster than the roughly 710-donor mean. The classifier was reported to diagnose cytomegalovirus status with high specificity and sensitivity in both the original cohort and the validation cohort. In vitro tests confirmed that a few of the cytomegalovirus-associated TCR beta chains recognize cytomegalovirus antigens. In an earlier analysis of some 550 of the donors, most TCR beta V segments were observed in productive rearrangements about 87% or about 30% of the time, broadly matching IMGT annotations. In the study, some 160 TCR beta chains were listed as associated with cytomegalovirus. Linkage disequilibrium might explain the correlated functional status among segregating V segments, but an unknown experimental factor could not be excluded. For the cohort, immune exposure information was limited to CMV serostatus. When HLA alleles, especially DR and DQ, strongly co-occurred, TCR associations were difficult to assign to individual alleles. Sequencing depth was assumed to be roughly uniform across donors in the presence/absence analyses, though that assumption may not hold. A further reported finding was that TCR beta sequences accurately predicted the HLA-A and HLA-B alleles for most subjects in the first cohort. A later genetic analysis associated a missense DCLRE1C variant with V-gene and J-gene trimming of TCR beta chains, and an independent cohort replicated the association. A later analysis found that TCR association rates varied across HLA loci, with DRB1 alleles showing the most associated TCRs and HLA-C alleles the fewest. A later analysis associated 15,000 or so TCR beta sequences with specific HLA alleles at a false discovery rate of 0.05. The authors suggested that the approach could potentially be generalized to other disease states and immunological phenotypes. According to a later analysis, most CMV-associated TCR beta chains appeared to be HLA-restricted, and the HLA associations seemed to be driven largely by CMV exposure. Because counts were too low, about 15 rarely observed V segments, including chromosome 9 orphons, were left out of the earlier analysis of 587 of the donors. Across donors, most TCR sequences were observed very rarely, whereas some public TCRs were present in many individuals. A later analysis found that HLA-associated TCR beta chains were more clonally expanded and had lower generation probabilities than equally common non-associated chains. A later analysis reported that several top co-occurrence clusters appeared linked to parvovirus B19, influenza, CMV and Epstein-Barr virus.

The cohort consisted of 600 or so healthy bone marrow donors. Cohort members were all nominally healthy when sampled, although unrecorded immune exposures were likely present. The donor was CMV seropositive and was included in the group of 289 seropositive cohort members. Every donor gave a peripheral blood sample, and the peripheral blood mononuclear cells from that sample were used for TCR beta sequencing. The Qiagen DNeasy Blood Extraction Kit was used to extract genomic DNA from the blood cell samples. This clone turned up a few times. Its antigen remains undetermined. One base away there is no much larger clone; base qualities are not given. The library was made by the immunoSEQ multiplex PCR assay. For the multiplex PCR, a mixture combining 60 forward primers for TCR Vbeta segments and 13 reverse primers for TCR Jbeta segments was used. A multiplex PCR assay on genomic DNA amplified the CDR3 region of rearranged TCR beta genes. Amplified TCR beta libraries were sequenced as 87-base-pair reads on the Illumina HiSeq System. Processing in the source paper ran as follows. A later analysis counted about 80 million unique TCR beta chains across the 500 to 850 repertoires, and some 12 million of these chains were shared by at least two donors. A nearest-neighbor algorithm error-corrected the raw reads and collapsed the reads into unique sequences, merging closely related sequences to remove PCR and sequencing errors. V, D and J gene segments were assigned by aligning CDR3 sequences to IMGT reference sequences. Each retained sequence needed at least a six-nucleotide match to both a V gene segment and a J gene segment. Rearrangements were classified as productive when the CDR3 lacked stop codons and remained in frame with V and J, and all other rearrangements were classified as non-productive. Following IMGT convention, CDR3 was defined as the stretch from the second conserved V-encoded cysteine up to the conserved J-encoded phenylalanine. The earlier analysis of 450 to 750 of the donors excluded any sequence lacking an unambiguous match to a single V gene segment. In an earlier analysis of 587 of the donors, a V segment was called functional when productive rearrangements were above 56.7%, and segregating when the standard deviation between donors exceeded 5%. To diagnose cytomegalovirus status from the catalog of TCR beta chain sequences, a statistical classification framework was built. In a later analysis, V and J genes were assigned by comparing TCR nucleotide sequences against IMGT/GENE-DB human TR gene sequences. A later analysis assigned CDR3 sequences and most-parsimonious VDJ recombination scenarios with the TCRdist pipeline. In a later analysis, each TCR beta chain was defined by its CDR3 amino acid sequence together with its V-gene family, and reads without a unique V-gene family were excluded. A later analysis removed over 500 highly shared, low-generation-probability nucleotide sequences to deal with suspected cross-contamination and a sequencing artifact. In a later analysis, a clonal expansion index for each public chain was calculated from normalized within-repertoire ranks of inferred template counts. In a later analysis, generation probabilities were computed using a VDJ recombination model fitted to out-of-frame rearrangements, and the results were checked against IGoR. In a later analysis, TCR-TCR, TCR-HLA and TCR-CMV co-occurrence was scored with hypergeometric tests, and a repertoire-size bias correction was applied to TCR pairs. A later analysis estimated false discovery rates by permuting HLA or CMV assignments 20 times. In a later analysis, co-occurring TCRs were grouped using DBSCAN, and TCRdist sequence similarity was added for clustering within HLA-allele-positive subsets. For co-occurrence clustering, repertoires with fewer than 30,000 or more than 120,000 public chains were excluded, along with a handful of repertoires with anomalous nucleotide sharing. In TCRdb, the immuneACCESS table is reduced to in-frame sequences with V and J assigned. These tables do not hold every clone; where another copy was compared, an unresolved V gene accounts for under half, and the others remain unexplained. The DNA was the basis for D and trimming; V, J and clone size are from that table. Within this sample are approximately 150,000 clones, with about two thirds of them counted one time only. The ten biggest clones cover around 4.5% of the sample.

The sequence was obtained from a woman aged 18-30 years in good health and CMV-seropositive. Specimen: PBMCs.

The DNA sequence reads TGTGCCAGCAGTCAGGGGACTTCAGGGGGCGCAGATACGCAGTATTTT. It translates as CASSQGTSGGADTQYF. Here the chain combines TRBV6-6 and TRBJ2-3; TRBD1 lines up with 8 middle nucleotides. Germline trimming: 5 bases from V, 4 bases from J; junction bases outside gene matches: 11. In the germline V gene (reference sequence), CDR1 corresponds to MNHNY and CDR2 to SVGAGI. The CDR3 covers 16 residues, taking in both the cysteine and the phenylalanine. Only the CDR3 part of the read is kept: 48 bases, read in frame from the first base.